Reported below is one TCR beta chain. The junction had 8 bases not matched to a gene; V was cut back by 5 bases and J by 7 bases. Germline V gene data show CDR1 as SGHRS and CDR2 as YFSETQ. This CDR3 comprises 16 residues. It was with a sample-barcoded 5' primer and a J-beta primer mix that a second PCR of about 7 to 12 cycles was run. MiXCR, run by TCRdb on the 5' RACE reads, gives a single entry per CDR3 protein. The sample includes about 1.7 million distinct CDR3 sequences, roughly 30% seen only once; the top ten take more than 6%. The people who gave samples were healthy Caucasians from Russia, aged roughly 6 to 90. This sample is drawn from a study of blood T cells in healthy people across ages.

V gene TRBV5-1 combines with J gene TRBJ2-1, with TRBD2 matching 14 bases. The sample consisted of blood. This TCR was recovered from a woman in her thirties in good health. This CDR3 is CASRSGLAGGRNEQFF. The CDR3 DNA is TGCGCCAGCAGGTCCGGACTAGCGGGGGGAAGAAATGAGCAGTTCTTC.